The sequence of this T cell receptor beta chain was determined in a study of T cell repertoires in cytomegalovirus infection. Study details: The study used recently identified HLA-C-restricted and well-studied HLA-B-restricted CMV epitopes. Based on public TCR beta signatures, there were indications of CMV infection and of a matching HLA type.

TCRdb re-derived calls from the reads in MiXCR, one entry per CDR3 protein. The table has 600,000 to 700,000 distinct CDR3 sequences, about 33% seen once. Study observations and caveats: CMV-specific TCR beta clonotypes restricted by HLA-C dominated the ex vivo response. Pooled public TCR beta family frequency picked out CMV carriers with the relevant HLA.

A note on this clonotype: The antigen is undetermined.

V lost 2 bases and J 3 bases, leaving 4 bases between the germline ends. Germline assignment: CDR1 DFQATT and CDR2 SNEGSKA (reference sequence). This CDR3 is built from 12 residues. The sequence came from a human donor in good health (CMV status not recorded). Some clones in this sample may be carry-over from other donors' samples. The input for sequencing was cultured PBMCs, taken from culture after CMV antigen stimulation. V and J are TRBV20-1 and TRBJ2-2; D ambiguous. This CDR3 reads CSARTDTGELFF. The CDR3, as DNA: TGCAGTGCTAGAACCGACACCGGGGAGCTGTTTTTT.